Below, 16 T cell receptor beta chains from the same sample are listed, as sequenced in a study of early T cells in non-severe SARS-CoV-2 infection. TCRdb ran MiXCR on the 5' RACE reads and lists one entry per CDR3 protein. The sample lists about 26,000 distinct CDR3 sequences, roughly 4.2% occurring once. Material: whole blood. The receptors come from an adult who was a healthcare worker with PCR-confirmed SARS-CoV-2 infection or an uninfected control (not recorded which).

This clonotype occurred many times. This chain joins TRBV7-2 and TRBJ2-7; 12 bases match TRBD2. Per germline, CDR1 SGHTA and CDR2 FQGNSA. The ends lost 1 base at V and 3 bases at J; junction bases unmatched: 1. There are 15 residues in the CDR3. The CDR3 loop is CASSLVLAGGYEQYF. DNA for the CDR3: TGTGCCAGCAGCTTAGTACTAGCGGGGGGCTACGAGCAGTACTTC.

In its sample, this clonotype was seen many times. V gene TRBV28 combines with J gene TRBJ2-1; tentatively, D is TRBD2 (7 bases). The V gene's germline CDR1 is MDHEN and CDR2 SYDVKM. The CDR3 extends over 16 amino acids. Deletions cut 3 bases from V and 1 base from J, with 13 bases between. Here the CDR3 DNA reads TGTGCCAGCAGTTTTGGGGGGGCGCAATCCTACAATGAGCAGTTCTTC. It codes for CASSFGGAQSYNEQFF.

This clonotype was observed at least ten times. The gene calls are TRBV25-1 and TRBJ2-3; TRBD2 matches 8 bases. This CDR3 has 16 amino acids. In germline, CDR1 is MGHDK, CDR2 SYGVNS. The V gene end was trimmed by 0 bases and the J gene end by 3 bases; junction bases not matched to a gene: 5. CDR3 sequence: CASSEYRGGFTDTQYF. In DNA, the CDR3 is TGTGCCAGCAGTGAATACCGGGGGGGCTTTACAGATACGCAGTATTTT.

This clonotype occurred many times. The V gene is TRBV7-3, the J gene TRBJ2-5; TRBD1 might be the D (6 bases). V was shortened by 6 bases and J by 4 bases, with 12 bases between the two germline ends. Germline values: CDR1 SGHTA, CDR2 FQGTGA. This CDR3 region has 13 residues. CDR3 residues: CASSQGPGETQYF. For the CDR3, the DNA is TGTGCCAGCAGTCAGGGGCCGGGAGAGACCCAGTACTTC.

There are many counts of this clonotype. This rearrangement joins TRBV9 to TRBJ2-7, with 7 bases that match TRBD1. The CDR3 runs 15 residues. Germline V gene data show CDR1 as SGDLS and CDR2 as YYNGEE. The V segment lost 0 bases and the J segment 2 bases; nucleotides outside the gene matches: 5. CDR3 sequence reads: CASSVAPGQTYEQYF. The CDR3 nucleotides are TGTGCCAGCAGCGTAGCACCGGGACAGACCTACGAGCAGTACTTC.

This clonotype was seen at least ten times. V usage is TRBV24-1 and J usage is TRBJ2-4; D gene uncertain. This CDR3 spans 13 amino acids. CDR1 and CDR2 (germline): KGHDR, SFDVKD. V gave up 7 bases and J gave up 0 bases, with 6 bases separating them. The CDR3 here is CATSPGAKNIQYF. The CDR3 DNA sequence: TGTGCCACCAGCCCTGGAGCCAAAAACATTCAGTACTTC.

This clonotype was seen at least ten times. V and J are TRBV27 and TRBJ1-6; weak D call: TRBD1 (5 bases). Per germline, CDR1 MNHEY and CDR2 SMNVEV (reference sequence). This CDR3 has 17 residues. The germline V and J ends were trimmed by 4 bases and 9 bases, with 22 bases remaining between them. The CDR3: CASSWSTTVSEISPLHF. The DNA for the CDR3 is TGTGCCAGCAGTTGGTCCACGACAGTGTCTGAAATTTCACCCCTCCACTTT.

The table lists this clonotype with many counts. The V and J genes are TRBV30 and TRBJ1-1; D is unresolved. Germline CDR1 reads GTSNPN; CDR2 reads SVGIG (reference sequence). The CDR3 sequence is 11 residues long. V was pared by 2 bases and J by 5 bases, with 6 bases between. The CDR3 here is CAWSHGTEAFF. CDR3 DNA: TGTGCCTGGAGTCATGGAACTGAAGCTTTCTTT. The whole variable domain, filled in from reference TRBV30 and TRBJ1-1, reads SQTIHQWPATLVQPVGSPLSLECTVEGTSNPNLYWYRQAAGRGLQLLFYSVGIGQISSEVPQNLSASRPQDRQFILSSKKLLLSDSGFYLCAWSHGTEAFFGQGTRLTVV.

This clonotype was detected ten times or more. V and J are TRBV5-8 and TRBJ1-5; 7 nucleotides line up with TRBD1. The CDR3 consists of 14 residues. Germline trimming cut 4 bases from V and 3 bases from J; bases unmatched to any gene: 4. Germline CDR1 and CDR2: SGHTS and YDEGEE. CDR3 in amino acids: CASSRGQLNQPQHF. CDR3 coding DNA: TGTGCCAGCAGCCGGGGACAGCTCAATCAGCCCCAGCATTTT.

This clonotype turned up a few times. The V call is TRBV7-8, the J call TRBJ2-3; no definite D call. This CDR3 is 15 amino acids long. With 2 bases removed from V and 2 bases from J, the gap between germline ends came to 11 bases. Germline CDR1 is SGHVS and CDR2 is FQNEAQ. The CDR3 nucleotides read TGTGCCAGCAGCTTAAAGGACCCTTACACAGATACGCAGTATTTT. Residues: CASSLKDPYTDTQYF.

In its sample, this clonotype was seen many times. The chain carries TRBV18 and TRBJ2-7; TRBD2 aligns across 7 bases. The CDR3 length is 14 residues. CDR1 and CDR2 from the germline V gene are KGHSH and LQKENI. J was trimmed by 6 bases and V by 1 base; bases with no gene match: 6. This CDR3 reads CASSPQWEGGEQYF. In nucleotides, the CDR3 is TGTGCCAGCTCACCACAATGGGAGGGAGGCGAGCAGTACTTC.

The table lists this clonotype with many counts. The J gene is TRBJ2-1, the V gene TRBV27, with TRBD1 matching 9 bases. The germline CDR1 and CDR2 sequences are MNHEY and SMNVEV (reference sequence). CDR3 length: 16 amino acids. V lost 5 bases and J lost 7; bases outside the gene matches: 12. The CDR3 loop is CASSTITGTGLNEQFF. For the CDR3, the DNA is TGTGCCAGCAGTACCATAACCGGGACAGGGTTGAATGAGCAGTTCTTC.

This clonotype has ten or more counts. This rearrangement joins TRBV27 to TRBJ2-1; TRBD1 matches at 10 bases. The CDR3 runs to 16 residues. Trimming at V came to 3 bases and at J to 5 bases, leaving 7 bases not matched to a gene. Looked up from germline, CDR1 is MNHEY and CDR2 is SMNVEV (reference sequence). Written as DNA, the CDR3 is TGTGCCAGCAGTTTCCGTCGGACAGGGGGTGACAATGAGCAGTTCTTC. It is translated as CASSFRRTGGDNEQFF.

This clonotype was seen repeatedly, ten times or more. The V and J genes are TRBV6-6 and TRBJ1-2; weak D call: TRBD1 (5 bases). Trimming pared 4 bases from V and 6 bases from J, leaving 12 bases between. This CDR3 contains 13 residues. Germline-derived CDR1 and CDR2 are MNHNY and SVGAGI (reference sequence). The CDR3 bases are TGTGCCAGCAGTTCCCGCGGGGGAGATGGCTACACCTTC. Protein product: CASSSRGGDGYTF.

This clonotype was seen ten or more times. V gene TRBV7-2 combines with J gene TRBJ2-3; 8 positions match TRBD1. CDR1 and CDR2 from the germline V gene are SGHTA and FQGNSA. The length of the CDR3 is 15 residues. V was pared by 1 base and J by 4 bases, with 4 bases of the junction left unmatched. CDR3 loop: CASSLVPGGADTQYF. The DNA of the CDR3 is TGTGCCAGCAGCTTAGTACCAGGGGGCGCAGATACGCAGTATTTT.

This clonotype is medium-sized. This chain connects TRBV20-1 to TRBJ1-1; no clear D gene. The CDR3 totals 14 residues. The V end lost 6 bases, the J end lost 0 bases, and 14 bases lay between the germline ends. Germline lookup yields CDR1 DFQATT and CDR2 SNEGSKA (reference sequence). The CDR3 is CSAGAYLMNTEAFF. The CDR3 nucleotides are TGCAGTGCGGGAGCGTACCTCATGAACACTGAAGCTTTCTTT.